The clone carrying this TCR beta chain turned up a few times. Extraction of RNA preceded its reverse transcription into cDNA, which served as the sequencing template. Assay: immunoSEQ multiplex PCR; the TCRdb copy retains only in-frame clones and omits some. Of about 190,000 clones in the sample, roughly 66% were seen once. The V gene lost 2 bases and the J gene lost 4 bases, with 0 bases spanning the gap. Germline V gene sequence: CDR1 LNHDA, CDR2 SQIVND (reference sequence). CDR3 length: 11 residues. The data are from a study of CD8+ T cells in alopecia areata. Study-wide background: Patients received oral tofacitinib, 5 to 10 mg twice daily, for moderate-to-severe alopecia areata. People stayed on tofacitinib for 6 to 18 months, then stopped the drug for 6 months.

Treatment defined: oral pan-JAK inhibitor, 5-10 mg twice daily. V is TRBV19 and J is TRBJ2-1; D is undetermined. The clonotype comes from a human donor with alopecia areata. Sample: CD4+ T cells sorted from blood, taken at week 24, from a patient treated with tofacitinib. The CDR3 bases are TGTGCCAGTAGTATATACAATGAGCAGTTCTTC. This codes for CASSIYNEQFF.